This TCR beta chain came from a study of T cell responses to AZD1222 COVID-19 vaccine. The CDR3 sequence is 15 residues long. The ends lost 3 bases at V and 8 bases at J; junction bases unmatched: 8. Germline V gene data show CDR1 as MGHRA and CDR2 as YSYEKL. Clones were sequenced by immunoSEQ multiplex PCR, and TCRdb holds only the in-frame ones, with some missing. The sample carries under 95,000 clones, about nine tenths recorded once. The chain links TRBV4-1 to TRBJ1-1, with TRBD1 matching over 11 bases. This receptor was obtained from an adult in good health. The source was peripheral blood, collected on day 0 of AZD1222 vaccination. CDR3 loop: CASSHTPDRGQEAFF. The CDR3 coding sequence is TGCGCCAGCAGCCATACCCCGGACAGGGGGCAGGAAGCTTTCTTT.